A selection of T cell receptor beta chains follows, all from one sample in a study of blood T cells in healthy people across ages. TCRdb fed the 5' RACE reads into MiXCR, producing one record per CDR3 protein. The table has roughly 640,000 distinct CDR3 sequences, about 30% seen once; the top ten hold about a sixth. Source material: blood. These receptors all stem from an elderly woman in good health. Each CDR3 is given with its conserved first and last residue. The order of the fields is clone size, J gene, V gene, D gene, CDR3 protein, CDR3 DNA. The D gene is left open where the match is weak. For some rows the clone size is stated as once, few or many, or as a class when expanded; others skip it.

- | TRBJ1-2 | TRBV18 | - | CASSPPSATNYGYTF | TGTGCCAGCTCACCACCGTCAGCCACCAACTATGGCTACACCTTC
many | TRBJ1-6 | TRBV6-6 | - | CASSYGSSYNSPLHF | TGTGCCAGCAGTTACGGTAGCTCCTATAATTCACCCCTCCACTTT
many | TRBJ2-3 | TRBV28 | TRBD1 | CASSFLQGALDTQYF | TGTGCCAGCAGTTTTCTACAGGGGGCCTTAGATACGCAGTATTTT
few | TRBJ2-7 | TRBV5-1 | TRBD2 | CASSLGPGIAGGLTSYNEQYF | TGCGCCAGCAGCTTGGGGCCCGGAATAGCGGGGGGCCTAACCTCCTACAATGAGCAGTACTTC
many | TRBJ2-5 | TRBV4-2 | TRBD1 | CASSTGTGGRETQYF | TGTGCCAGCAGCACCGGGACAGGGGGCCGAGAGACCCAGTACTTC
- | TRBJ2-7 | TRBV7-2 | - | CASSLQQEGAYEQYF | TGTGCCAGCAGCTTACAGCAGGAGGGGGCCTACGAGCAGTACTTC
- | TRBJ1-1 | TRBV20-1 | - | CSAMTTGLNSEAFF | TGCAGTGCTATGACAACGGGATTGAACTCTGAAGCTTTCTTT
- | TRBJ2-1 | TRBV4-2 | - | CASSLGVGVGYNEQFF | TGTGCCAGCAGCTTGGGTGTAGGGGTAGGCTACAATGAGCAGTTCTTC
few | TRBJ1-5 | TRBV21-1 | - | CASSPLKGDLPYSNQPQHF | TGTGCCAGCAGCCCCTTAAAGGGGGACCTCCCGTATAGCAATCAGCCCCAGCATTTT
- | TRBJ2-3 | TRBV15 | - | CATSSGATSTDTQYF | TGTGCCACCAGCAGCGGGGCCACTAGCACAGATACGCAGTATTTT
- | TRBJ1-4 | TRBV19 | - | CASSIDGGSNEKRFF | TGTGCCAGTAGTATCGACGGGGGATCTAATGAAAAACGGTTTTTT
- | TRBJ2-3 | TRBV5-1 | - | CASNSVGDTDTQYF | TGCGCCAGCAACTCGGTGGGGGACACAGATACGCAGTATTTT
many | TRBJ2-3 | TRBV6-1 | - | CASSPQERAITDTQYF | TGTGCCAGCAGTCCCCAGGAGCGGGCGATCACAGATACGCAGTATTTT
few | TRBJ2-3 | TRBV5-4 | - | CAGSLESEPTDTQYF | TGTGCCGGCAGCTTGGAGTCAGAACCCACAGATACGCAGTATTTT
few | TRBJ2-1 | TRBV29-1 | - | CSVADNEQFF | TGCAGCGTTGCCGACAATGAGCAGTTCTTC
many | TRBJ2-7 | TRBV7-2 | - | CASSVSGTYEQYF | TGTGCCAGCAGCGTGAGTGGAACCTACGAGCAGTACTTC
- | TRBJ1-5 | TRBV5-1 | - | CASSLQPGDQPQHF | TGCGCCAGCAGCTTACAGCCAGGGGATCAGCCCCAGCATTTT
many | TRBJ1-5 | TRBV29-1 | - | CSVRNQPQHF | TGCAGCGTGAGAAATCAGCCCCAGCATTTT
few | TRBJ2-5 | TRBV5-5 | - | CASSSPGKETQYF | TGTGCCAGCAGCTCTCCAGGAAAAGAGACCCAGTACTTC
- | TRBJ2-7 | TRBV15 | TRBD1 | CATSRDRGLGEQYF | TGTGCCACTAGCAGGGACAGGGGGCTAGGGGAGCAGTACTTC
few | TRBJ1-2 | TRBV14 | - | CASSRGPGQGDYGYTF | TGTGCCAGCAGCCGCGGACCGGGACAAGGGGATTATGGCTACACCTTC
many | TRBJ2-1 | TRBV7-3 | - | CASSLGLQGNEQFF | TGTGCCAGCAGCTTGGGTTTACAGGGAAATGAGCAGTTCTTC
many | TRBJ1-2 | TRBV7-2 | - | CASRRVGGTPNYGYTF | TGTGCCAGCAGGCGGGTCGGAGGGACACCTAACTATGGCTACACCTTC
- | TRBJ2-7 | TRBV29-1 | TRBD1 | CSVEDRAGYEQYF | TGCAGCGTTGAGGACAGGGCGGGATACGAGCAGTACTTC
many | TRBJ1-5 | TRBV12-3/TRBV12-4 | - | CASSPGGVNNQPQHF | TGTGCCAGCAGTCCGGGGGGGGTGAACAATCAGCCCCAGCATTTT
few | TRBJ1-1 | TRBV7-6 | - | CASKGRKSTEAFF | TGTGCCAGCAAGGGCAGAAAAAGCACTGAAGCTTTCTTT
- | TRBJ1-1 | TRBV7-6 | - | CASSTTTANTEAFF | TGTGCCAGCAGCACGACGACAGCGAACACTGAAGCTTTCTTT
few | TRBJ2-5 | TRBV19 | TRBD1 | CASSIGDRTQETQYF | TGTGCCAGTAGCATAGGGGACAGGACCCAAGAGACCCAGTACTTC
few | TRBJ1-1 | TRBV2 | - | CASSGDMGTEAFF | TGTGCCAGCAGTGGCGATATGGGGACTGAAGCTTTCTTT